This TCR beta chain is from a study of T cell changes during pregnancy in multiple sclerosis. The CDR3 sequence is 16 residues long. Germline trimming cut 5 bases from V and 1 base from J; bases unmatched to any gene: 3. Per germline, CDR1 SEHNR and CDR2 FQNEAQ (reference sequence). Some clones are missing from TCRdb's copy, which holds only in-frame ones; the method was immunoSEQ multiplex PCR. The sample includes about 59,000 clones, over 90% of them seen just once. This clonotype was sampled from a female donor with multiple sclerosis, enrolled in a pregnancy study. The sample here was CD8+ T cells from peripheral blood mononuclear cells, taken in the third trimester of pregnancy. V and J are TRBV7-9 and TRBJ2-1, with 12 bases lining up with TRBD2. The CDR3 region is CASSHGLAGSYNEQFF. The CDR3 DNA reads as TGTGCCAGCAGCCACGGACTAGCGGGATCCTACAATGAGCAGTTCTTC. The whole variable domain, remainder taken from reference TRBV7-9 and TRBJ2-1, is DTGVSQNPRHKITKRGQNVTFRCDPISEHNRLYWYRQTLGQGPEFLTYFQNEAQLEKSRLLSDRFSAERPKGSFSTLEIQRTEQGDSAMYLCASSHGLAGSYNEQFFGPGTRLTVL.